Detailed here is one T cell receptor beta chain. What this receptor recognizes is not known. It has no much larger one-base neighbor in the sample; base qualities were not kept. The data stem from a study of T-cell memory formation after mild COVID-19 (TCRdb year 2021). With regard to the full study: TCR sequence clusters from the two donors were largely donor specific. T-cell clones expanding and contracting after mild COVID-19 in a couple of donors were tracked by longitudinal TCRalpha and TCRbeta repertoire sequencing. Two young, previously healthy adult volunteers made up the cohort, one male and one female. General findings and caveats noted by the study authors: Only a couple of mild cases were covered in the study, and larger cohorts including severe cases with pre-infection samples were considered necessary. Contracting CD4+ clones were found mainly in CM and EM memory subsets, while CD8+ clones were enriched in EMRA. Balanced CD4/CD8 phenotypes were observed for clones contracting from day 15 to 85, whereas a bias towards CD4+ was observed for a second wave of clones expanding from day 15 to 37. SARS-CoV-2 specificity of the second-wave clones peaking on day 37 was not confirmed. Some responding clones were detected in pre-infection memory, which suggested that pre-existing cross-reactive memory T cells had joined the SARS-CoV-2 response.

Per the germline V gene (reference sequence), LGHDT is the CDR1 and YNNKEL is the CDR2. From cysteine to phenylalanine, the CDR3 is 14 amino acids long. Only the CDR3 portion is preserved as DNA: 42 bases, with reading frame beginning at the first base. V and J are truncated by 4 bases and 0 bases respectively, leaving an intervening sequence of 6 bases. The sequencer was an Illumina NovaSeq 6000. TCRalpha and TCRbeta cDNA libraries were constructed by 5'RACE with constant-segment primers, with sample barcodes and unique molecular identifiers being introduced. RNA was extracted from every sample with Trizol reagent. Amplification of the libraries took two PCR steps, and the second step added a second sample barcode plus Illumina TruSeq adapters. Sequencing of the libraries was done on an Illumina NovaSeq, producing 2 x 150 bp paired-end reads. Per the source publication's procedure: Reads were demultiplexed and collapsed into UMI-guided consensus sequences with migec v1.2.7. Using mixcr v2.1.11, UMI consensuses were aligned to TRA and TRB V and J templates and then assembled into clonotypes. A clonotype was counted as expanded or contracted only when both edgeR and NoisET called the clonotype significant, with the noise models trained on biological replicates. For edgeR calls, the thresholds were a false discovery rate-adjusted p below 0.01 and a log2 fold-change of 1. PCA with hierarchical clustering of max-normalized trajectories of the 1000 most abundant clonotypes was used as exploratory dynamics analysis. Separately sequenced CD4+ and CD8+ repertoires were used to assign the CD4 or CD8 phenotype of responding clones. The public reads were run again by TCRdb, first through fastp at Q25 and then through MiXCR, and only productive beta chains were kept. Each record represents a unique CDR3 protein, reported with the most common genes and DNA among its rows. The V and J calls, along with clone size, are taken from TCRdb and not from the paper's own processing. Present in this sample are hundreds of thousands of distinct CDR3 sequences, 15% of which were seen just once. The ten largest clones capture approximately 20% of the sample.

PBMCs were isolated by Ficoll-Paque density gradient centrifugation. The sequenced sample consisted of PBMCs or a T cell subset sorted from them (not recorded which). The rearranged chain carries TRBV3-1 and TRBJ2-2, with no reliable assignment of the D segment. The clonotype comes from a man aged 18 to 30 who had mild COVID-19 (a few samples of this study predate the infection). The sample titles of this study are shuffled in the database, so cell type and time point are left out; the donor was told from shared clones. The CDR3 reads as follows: CASSRTTNTGELFF. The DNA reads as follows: TGTGCCAGCAGCCGGACCACGAACACCGGGGAGCTGTTTTTT.